This is a list of T cell receptor beta chains from one sample in a study of T cell repertoires in cytomegalovirus infection. Each CDR3 protein gets one entry after TCRdb re-called the reads with MiXCR. The sample lists some 300,000 distinct CDR3 sequences, approximately 15% occurring once. Material: PBMCs. The source of these receptors is a human donor in good health (CMV status not recorded). Some clones in this sample may be carry-over from other donors' samples. Each CDR3 is given with its conserved first and last residue. The D gene is left open where the match is weak. A row's size may be missing; if present it is once, few, many or a size class.

j_call | d_call | v_call | clone_size | cdr3_aa | cdr3_nt
TRBJ1-5 | TRBD1 | TRBV28 | many | CASSLWTGSHPQHF | TGTGCCAGCAGTTTGTGGACAGGGTCCCATCCCCAGCATTTT
TRBJ2-3 | - | TRBV9 | - | CASSVIGANTDTQYF | TGTGCCAGCAGCGTTATCGGGGCCAACACAGATACGCAGTATTTT
TRBJ1-5 | - | TRBV29-1 | - | CSVETGVTNQPQHF | TGCAGCGTTGAGACGGGAGTTACAAATCAGCCCCAGCATTTT
TRBJ1-1 | - | TRBV5-6 | many | CASSSSGGIGTEAFF | TGTGCCAGCAGCTCCTCCGGAGGGATAGGCACTGAAGCTTTCTTT
TRBJ1-1 | - | TRBV7-8 | many | CASSPNRWGTEAFF | TGTGCCAGCAGCCCCAACCGGTGGGGCACTGAAGCTTTCTTT
TRBJ2-7 | - | TRBV7-2 | many | CASSLAGGRSSYEQYF | TGTGCCAGCAGCTTAGCAGGAGGAAGAAGCTCCTACGAGCAGTACTTC
TRBJ2-1 | TRBD2 | TRBV25-1 | - | CASSGPRGTSGVYNEQFF | TGTGCCAGCAGTGGACCCCGGGGCACTAGCGGAGTCTACAATGAGCAGTTCTTC
TRBJ2-7 | TRBD2 | TRBV7-2 | many | CASSPPSGRSEQYF | TGTGCCAGCAGCCCCCCAAGCGGGAGGAGCGAGCAGTACTTC
TRBJ2-5 | - | TRBV5-1 | few | CASSMGVTAQETQYF | TGCGCCAGCAGTATGGGTGTGACGGCTCAAGAGACCCAGTACTTC
TRBJ2-7 | - | TRBV7-9 | few | CASSSPTGSSYEQYF | TGTGCCAGCAGCTCACCAACAGGGAGCTCCTACGAGCAGTACTTC
TRBJ2-7 | - | TRBV6-6 | - | CASSYSRSYEQYF | TGTGCCAGCAGTTACTCCCGAAGCTACGAGCAGTACTTC
TRBJ1-6 | TRBD1 | TRBV2 | - | CAGGQGNNSPLHF | TGTGCCGGCGGACAGGGGAATAATTCACCCCTCCACTTT
TRBJ1-2 | - | TRBV10-3 | many | CAISESVDGTNYGYTF | TGTGCCATCAGTGAGTCGGTAGACGGTACTAACTATGGCTACACCTTC
TRBJ1-5 | - | TRBV4-1 | few | CASSQEGRPYQPQHF | TGCGCCAGCAGCCAAGAGGGACGGCCCTATCAGCCCCAGCATTTT
TRBJ2-7 | - | TRBV7-9 | few | CASSDSYVTYEQYF | TGTGCCAGCAGCGACAGCTACGTTACCTACGAGCAGTACTTC
TRBJ2-7 | - | TRBV25-1 | many | CASSEYPPSYEQYF | TGTGCCAGCAGTGAATATCCCCCTTCCTACGAGCAGTACTTC
TRBJ2-7 | TRBD2 | TRBV11-2 | many | CASSLALGLVEQYF | TGTGCCAGCAGCTTAGCCCTAGGACTAGTCGAGCAGTACTTC
TRBJ1-6 | TRBD1 | TRBV29-1 | few | CSVRTGEASSYNSPLHF | TGCAGCGTCAGGACAGGCGAGGCCAGCTCCTATAATTCACCCCTCCACTTT
TRBJ2-7 | - | TRBV7-9 | many | CASSLPRHGQSSYEQYF | TGTGCCAGCAGCTTACCGAGACACGGGCAGAGCTCCTACGAGCAGTACTTC
TRBJ1-3 | - | TRBV28 | many | CASSPPPPATGNTIYF | TGTGCCAGCAGTCCCCCCCCTCCAGCGACTGGAAACACCATATATTTT
TRBJ1-5 | - | TRBV12-3/TRBV12-4 | many | CASTGWQGWGQPQHF | TGTGCCAGCACTGGTTGGCAGGGATGGGGTCAGCCCCAGCATTTT
TRBJ1-1 | TRBD1 | TRBV7-2 | many | CASRGKGARTEAFF | TGTGCCAGCAGGGGAAAGGGGGCGCGGACTGAAGCTTTCTTT
TRBJ2-3 | - | TRBV7-2 | many | CASSLQAGRTDTQYF | TGTGCCAGCAGCTTACAAGCGGGCCGCACAGATACGCAGTATTTT
TRBJ1-1 | TRBD1 | TRBV28 | - | CASSSSGQAPNTEAFF | TGTGCCAGCAGTTCCTCGGGACAGGCGCCGAACACTGAAGCTTTCTTT
TRBJ2-1 | TRBD2 | TRBV6-2/TRBV6-3 | few | CASSYPLLADWGEQFF | TGTGCCAGCAGTTACCCTTTACTAGCGGACTGGGGTGAGCAGTTCTTC
TRBJ1-4 | - | TRBV29-1 | - | CSVGPGTTNEKLFF | TGCAGCGTTGGGCCAGGGACAACTAATGAAAAACTGTTTTTT
TRBJ2-1 | - | TRBV11-2 | many | CASSLVFGVYGPGSYNEQFF | TGTGCCAGCAGCTTAGTTTTCGGGGTTTACGGCCCGGGCTCCTACAATGAGCAGTTCTTC
TRBJ2-3 | - | TRBV6-5 | many | CASTLGRGAEADTQYF | TGTGCCAGCACCCTCGGCAGGGGGGCAGAGGCAGATACGCAGTATTTT
TRBJ2-1 | TRBD2 | TRBV29-1 | - | CSVEGGGEQFF | TGCAGCGTTGAAGGGGGGGGTGAGCAGTTCTTC
TRBJ1-5 | - | TRBV7-9 | many | CASSLEKGASNQPQHF | TGTGCCAGCAGCTTAGAAAAGGGTGCAAGCAATCAGCCCCAGCATTTT
TRBJ2-6 | TRBD1 | TRBV20-1 | - | CSARDRGSSGANVLTF | TGCAGTGCCCGGGACAGGGGAAGCTCTGGGGCCAACGTCCTGACTTTC
TRBJ2-7 | - | TRBV6-2/TRBV6-3 | - | CASSLTVPEQYF | TGTGCCAGCAGTCTGACTGTTCCTGAGCAGTACTTC
TRBJ2-3 | TRBD2 | TRBV12-3/TRBV12-4 | many | CASTGSGRLGDTQYF | TGTGCCAGCACCGGAAGCGGGAGGCTCGGAGATACGCAGTATTTT
TRBJ2-5 | - | TRBV29-1 | few | CSADTGRETQYF | TGCAGCGCCGACACAGGGAGAGAGACCCAGTACTTC
TRBJ2-7 | - | TRBV28 | - | CASQGDRSPYEQYF | TGTGCCAGCCAGGGAGATCGCAGTCCCTACGAGCAGTACTTC
TRBJ1-2 | TRBD1 | TRBV4-2 | - | CASSQEGQGGFYGYTF | TGTGCCAGCAGCCAAGAGGGGCAGGGGGGTTTCTATGGCTACACCTTC
TRBJ1-2 | - | TRBV14 | few | CASSQVGAVPGYTF | TGTGCCAGCAGCCAAGTTGGGGCAGTGCCTGGCTACACCTTC
TRBJ2-7 | TRBD2 | TRBV27 | - | CASSSTSGRIDEQYF | TGTGCCAGCAGTTCCACTAGCGGGAGGATCGACGAGCAGTACTTC
TRBJ2-7 | - | TRBV14 | few | CASSQEYEQYF | TGTGCCAGCAGCCAAGAGTACGAGCAGTACTTC
TRBJ2-7 | - | TRBV28 | many | CASSRGTVVREQYF | TGTGCCAGCAGTAGGGGGACGGTCGTACGAGAGCAGTACTTC
TRBJ2-7 | TRBD1 | TRBV19 | few | CASSVGTGAPYEQYF | TGTGCCAGTAGTGTCGGGACAGGGGCACCCTACGAGCAGTACTTC
TRBJ1-2 | - | TRBV20-1 | few | CSAYLDGLVTF | TGCAGTGCTTACCTCGACGGGCTGGTCACCTTC
TRBJ2-7 | TRBD1 | TRBV20-1 | - | CSASILEGQGRAYYEQYF | TGCAGTGCTAGTATACTGGAGGGACAGGGGAGGGCTTACTACGAGCAGTACTTC
TRBJ2-3 | - | TRBV6-5 | few | CASSYLTDTQYF | TGTGCCAGCAGTTACCTCACAGATACGCAGTATTTT
TRBJ1-1 | - | TRBV20-1 | - | CSARAYRVNTEAFF | TGCAGTGCTAGAGCTTACAGGGTGAACACTGAAGCTTTCTTT
TRBJ2-1 | - | TRBV7-9 | few | CASSFWTGGNEQFF | TGTGCCAGCAGCTTCTGGACTGGGGGTAATGAGCAGTTCTTC
TRBJ2-1 | - | TRBV19 | many | CASSVYEPGFRYYNEQFF | TGTGCCAGTAGTGTGTATGAACCGGGGTTTCGATACTACAATGAGCAGTTCTTC
TRBJ2-2 | - | TRBV15 | - | CATSRGTGQNTGELFF | TGTGCCACCAGCAGAGGAACGGGACAGAACACCGGGGAGCTGTTTTTT
TRBJ2-5 | TRBD2 | TRBV11-2 | - | CASSLRGGAETQYF | TGTGCCAGCAGCCTCCGCGGGGGGGCCGAGACCCAGTACTTC
TRBJ1-4 | - | TRBV28 | - | CASSPPRGTTNEKLFF | TGTGCCAGCAGTCCGCCCCGCGGGACCACTAATGAAAAACTGTTTTTT
TRBJ2-6 | - | TRBV29-1 | few | CSVQGSGANVLTF | TGCAGCGTCCAGGGCTCTGGGGCCAACGTCCTGACTTTC
TRBJ2-3 | - | TRBV28 | many | CASTLGTDTQYF | TGTGCCAGCACCCTCGGGACAGATACGCAGTATTTT
TRBJ2-2 | - | TRBV7-2 | many | CASSLSGGRTGELFF | TGTGCCAGCAGCTTAAGCGGTGGAAGGACCGGGGAGCTGTTTTTT
TRBJ2-7 | TRBD2 | TRBV5-4 | few | CASSSPGLAYEQYF | TGTGCCAGCAGCTCCCCGGGACTAGCCTACGAGCAGTACTTC
TRBJ2-2 | TRBD1 | TRBV25-1 | many | CASRKTGVNGELFF | TGTGCCAGCAGAAAGACAGGGGTCAATGGGGAGCTGTTTTTT
TRBJ1-2 | - | TRBV7-9 | few | CASSLEGGYTF | TGTGCCAGCAGCTTAGAGGGCGGCTACACCTTC
TRBJ2-7 | - | TRBV27 | many | CASSSTGSTYEQYF | TGTGCCAGCAGTTCTACAGGGAGTACCTACGAGCAGTACTTC
TRBJ2-7 | TRBD2 | TRBV12-3/TRBV12-4 | - | CASSLGGSLDF | TGTGCCAGCAGTCTCGGGGGGTCCCTGGACTTC